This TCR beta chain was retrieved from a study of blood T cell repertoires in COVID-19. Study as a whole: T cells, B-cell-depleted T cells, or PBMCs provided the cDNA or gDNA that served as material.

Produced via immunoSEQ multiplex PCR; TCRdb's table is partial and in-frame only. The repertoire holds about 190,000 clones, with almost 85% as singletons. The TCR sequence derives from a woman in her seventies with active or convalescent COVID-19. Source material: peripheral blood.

The CDR3 nucleotides read TGTGCCAGCAGTTTACCGGCTAGCGGGAGCTCCTACAATGAGCAGTTCTTC. It encodes CASSLPASGSSYNEQFF. The chain joins TRBV27 to TRBJ2-1; 10 bases are shared with TRBD2. Germline V gene lookup returns CDR1 MNHEY and CDR2 SMNVEV (reference sequence). V shed 2 bases, J shed 0 bases, and the junction held 4 bases outside the gene matches. This CDR3 region has 17 residues.